This T cell receptor beta chain came from a study of T cell changes during pregnancy in multiple sclerosis. The CDR3 extends over 15 amino acids. CDR1 and CDR2 (germline): SGHRS, YFSETQ. V was cut by 4 bases and J by 1 base, with 12 bases left in between. The table came from immunoSEQ multiplex PCR; TCRdb's copy has only in-frame clones and leaves some out. Of around 100,000 clones in the sample, 80% to 95% were seen once. The chain employs TRBV5-1 and TRBJ1-3; perhaps TRBD1 as D (5 bases). The sequence derives from a female donor with multiple sclerosis, enrolled in a pregnancy study. Sequenced here: peripheral blood, sampled after pregnancy. This CDR3 reads CASSLGAGSGNTIYF. The CDR3, as DNA: TGCGCCAGCAGCCTTGGGGCAGGATCTGGAAACACCATATATTTT. The variable domain in full, with the rest retrieved from reference TRBV5-1 and TRBJ1-3, is KAGVTQTPRYLIKTRGQQVTLSCSPISGHRSVSWYQQTPGQGLQFLFEYFSETQRNKGNFPGRFSGRQFSNSRSEMNVSTLELGDSALYLCASSLGAGSGNTIYFGEGSWLTVV.